This T cell receptor (beta chain) originates from a study of blood T cells in healthy people across ages. A second PCR of 7 to 11 cycles used a sample-barcoded 5' primer and a J-beta primer mix. Using its own MiXCR run on the 5' RACE reads, TCRdb lists one record per CDR3 protein. The profile shows 800,000 to 1,300,000 distinct CDR3 sequences, approximately 26% of them singletons. There are a few counts of this clonotype. This CDR3 is 12 amino acids long. Germline-derived CDR1 and CDR2 are SQVTM and ANQGSEA. V gave up 4 bases and J gave up 4 bases, with 10 bases separating them. This sample also belongs to another study, concerning T cells of mothers and their children.

V usage is TRBV29-1 and J usage is TRBJ2-5; D ambiguous. Source material: blood. The receptor comes from a girl aged 2 to 10 in good health. CDR3 DNA sequence: TGCAGCGTTGTGGACCTTCCAGAGACCCAGTACTTC. Its protein product is CSVVDLPETQYF.